This record concerns one TCR beta chain sequence. This record comes from a study of T cell clusters in autoimmune cytopenias. One tube held mixed TRB-A and TRB-B primer pools for touch-down PCR. TCRdb re-called the multiplex PCR reads and gives one entry per CDR3 protein, without DNA. In all, the sample yields about 11,000 distinct CDR3 sequences. This CDR3 has 15 residues. The germline CDR1 and CDR2 sequences are GTSNPN and SVGIG (reference sequence). TRB amplification used approximately 270 ng of peripheral blood genomic DNA. In addition, the sample was reused for a study of T cell repertoires in aging, cancer and after chemotherapy. That paper notes: Roughly 10 million TCR reads made up the full dataset. In healthy donors, age-related TCR diversity loss mainly reflected lost richness.

This chain links TRBV30 with TRBJ1-2; lacking DNA, the TRBD1 call made by TCRdb goes unchecked. Sample: peripheral blood. The clonotype comes from a human donor in good health. CDR3 sequence: CAWSDRDRGNYGYTF.